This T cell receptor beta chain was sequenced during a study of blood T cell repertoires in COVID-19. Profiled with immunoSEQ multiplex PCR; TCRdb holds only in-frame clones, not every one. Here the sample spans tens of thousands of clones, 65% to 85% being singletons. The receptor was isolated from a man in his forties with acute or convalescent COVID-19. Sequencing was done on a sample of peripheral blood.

The DNA for the CDR3 is TGTGCCTGGAGCCCTAGGCGGGGGATCCCTGAAGCTTTCTTT. Its protein is CAWSPRRGIPEAFF. The chain is built from TRBV30 and TRBJ1-1, with D perhaps TRBD1 (5 bases). CDR1 and CDR2 from the germline V gene are GTSNPN and SVGIG (reference sequence). This CDR3 comprises 14 residues. V lost 3 bases, J lost 6 bases, and 17 bases lay in between.